These 2 T cell receptor beta chains came from one sample sequenced in a study of blood T cell repertoires in COVID-19. The protocol was immunoSEQ multiplex PCR, while the TCRdb copy is restricted to in-frame clones and leaves out a portion. Of roughly 500,000 clones in the sample, around 87% were seen once. Sequenced material: PBMCs or T cells enriched from blood (not recorded which). These TCRs come from a woman aged 40 to 50 who had recovered from COVID-19.

For the CDR3, the DNA is TGTGCCAGCAGCACACAGGGGAGCTATGGCTACACCTTC. It encodes CASSTQGSYGYTF. The chain employs TRBV12-3 or TRBV12-4 and TRBJ1-2; 7 positions agree with TRBD1. The V gene end was trimmed by 6 bases and the J gene end by 4 bases; junction bases not matched to a gene: 5. This CDR3 is 13 amino acids long.

The chain carries TRBV24-1 and TRBJ2-4; tentatively, D is TRBD1 (5 bases). Germline V gene data show CDR1 as KGHDR and CDR2 as SFDVKD. This CDR3 has 15 residues. Trimming shortened V by 5 bases and J by 0 bases, and 10 bases separated the two germline ends. The CDR3 DNA reads TGTGCCACCAGTGGTGAAGGGGTAGCCAAAAACATTCAGTACTTC. Its protein is CATSGEGVAKNIQYF.